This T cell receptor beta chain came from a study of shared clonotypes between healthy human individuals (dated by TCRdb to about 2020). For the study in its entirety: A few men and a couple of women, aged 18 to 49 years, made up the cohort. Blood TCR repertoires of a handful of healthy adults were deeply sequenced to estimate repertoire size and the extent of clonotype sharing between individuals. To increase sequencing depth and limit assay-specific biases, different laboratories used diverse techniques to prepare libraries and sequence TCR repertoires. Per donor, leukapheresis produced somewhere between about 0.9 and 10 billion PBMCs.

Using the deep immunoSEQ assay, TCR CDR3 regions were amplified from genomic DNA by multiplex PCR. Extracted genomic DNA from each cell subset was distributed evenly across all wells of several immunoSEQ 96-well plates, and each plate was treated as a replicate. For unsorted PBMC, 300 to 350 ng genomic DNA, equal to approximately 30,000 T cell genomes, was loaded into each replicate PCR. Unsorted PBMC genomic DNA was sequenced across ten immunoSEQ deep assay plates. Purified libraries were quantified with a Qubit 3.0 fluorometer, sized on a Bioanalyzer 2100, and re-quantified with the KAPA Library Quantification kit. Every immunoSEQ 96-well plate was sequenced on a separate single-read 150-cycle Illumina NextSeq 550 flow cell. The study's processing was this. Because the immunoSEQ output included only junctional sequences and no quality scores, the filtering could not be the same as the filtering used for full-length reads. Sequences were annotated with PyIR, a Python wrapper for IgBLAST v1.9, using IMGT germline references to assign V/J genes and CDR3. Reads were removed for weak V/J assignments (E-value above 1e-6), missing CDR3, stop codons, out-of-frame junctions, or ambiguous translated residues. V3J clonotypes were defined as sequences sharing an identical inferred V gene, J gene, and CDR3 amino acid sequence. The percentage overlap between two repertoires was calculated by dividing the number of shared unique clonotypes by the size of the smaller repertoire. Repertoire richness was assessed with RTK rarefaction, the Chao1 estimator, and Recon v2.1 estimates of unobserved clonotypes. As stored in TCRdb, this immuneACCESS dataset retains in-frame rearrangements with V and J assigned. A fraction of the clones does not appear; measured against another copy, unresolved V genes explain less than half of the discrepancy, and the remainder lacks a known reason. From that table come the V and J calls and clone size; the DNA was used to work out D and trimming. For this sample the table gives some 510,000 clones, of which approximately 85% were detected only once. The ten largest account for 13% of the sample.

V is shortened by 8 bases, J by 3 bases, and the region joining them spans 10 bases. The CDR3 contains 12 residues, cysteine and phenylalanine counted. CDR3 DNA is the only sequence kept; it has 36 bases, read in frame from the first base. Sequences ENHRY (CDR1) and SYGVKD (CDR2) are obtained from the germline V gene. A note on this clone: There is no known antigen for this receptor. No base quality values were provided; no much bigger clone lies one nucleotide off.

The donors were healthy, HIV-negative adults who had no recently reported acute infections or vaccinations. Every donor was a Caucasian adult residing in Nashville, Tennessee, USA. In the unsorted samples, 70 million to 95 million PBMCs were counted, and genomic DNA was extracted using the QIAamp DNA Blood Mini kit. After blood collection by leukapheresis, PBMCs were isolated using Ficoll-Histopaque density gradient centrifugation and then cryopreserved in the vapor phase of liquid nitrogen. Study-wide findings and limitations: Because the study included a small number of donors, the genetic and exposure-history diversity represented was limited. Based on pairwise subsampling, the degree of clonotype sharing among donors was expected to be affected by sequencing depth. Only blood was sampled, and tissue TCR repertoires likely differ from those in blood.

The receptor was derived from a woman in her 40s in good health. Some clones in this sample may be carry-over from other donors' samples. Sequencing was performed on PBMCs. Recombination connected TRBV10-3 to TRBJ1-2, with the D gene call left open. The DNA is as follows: TGTGCCATCGGCGGGGTTGACTATGGCTACACCTTC. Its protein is CAIGGVDYGYTF.